This TCR beta chain stems from a study of CD8+ T cells in alopecia areata. Study as a whole: Tofacitinib ran for 6 to 18 months before 6 months off drug.

V was trimmed by 8 bases and J by 0 bases, leaving 7 bases between them. The CDR3 loop spans 12 amino acids. The germline V gene has CDR1 MNHEY and CDR2 SVGAGI. The treatment: oral pan-JAK inhibitor, 5-10 mg twice daily. Extracted RNA was reverse transcribed into cDNA, the sequencing template. TCRdb keeps only in-frame clones here, not all; method: immunoSEQ multiplex PCR. The sample includes roughly 280,000 clones, approximately 60% seen only once; the top ten take 0.8% to 1%. The material sequenced was CD4+ T cells sorted from blood, taken at roughly week 52, from a patient treated with tofacitinib. The receptor comes from a human donor with alopecia areata. V usage is TRBV6-5 and J usage is TRBJ1-1; D is uncertain. The CDR3 region is CASGRLNTEAFF. The CDR3 nucleotides are TGTGCCAGCGGACGGCTGAACACTGAAGCTTTCTTT.